Below, 10 T cell receptor beta chains from the same sample are listed, as sequenced in a study of cytomegalovirus exposure and HLA in healthy donors. The PCR was carried out with 60 Vbeta primers and 13 Jbeta primers. The table came from immunoSEQ multiplex PCR; TCRdb's copy has only in-frame clones and leaves some out. The profile shows over 100,000 clones, approximately 65% of them singletons. Sequencing used PBMCs. These TCRs come from a man aged 18 to 29 in good health and CMV-seronegative.

The V and J genes are TRBV5-1 and TRBJ2-5, with D maybe TRBD2 (6 bases). The length of the CDR3 is 13 residues. The ends were cut back, 3 bases at V and 7 bases at J, with 13 bases in the middle. From germline, CDR1 is SGHRS and CDR2 YFSETQ. CDR3 sequence: CASSSRLVGTQYF. CDR3 nucleotides: TGCGCCAGCAGCTCGCGACTAGTAGGGACCCAGTACTTC.

The gene calls are TRBV19 and TRBJ2-1; TRBD2 aligns across 10 bases. In germline, CDR1 is LNHDA, CDR2 SQIVND (reference sequence). The CDR3 sequence is 15 residues long. V dropped 2 bases and J dropped 2; count of bases not matched to a gene: 0. The CDR3 DNA reads TGTGCCAGTAGTATAAGCGGGAGGGCCTACAATGAGCAGTTCTTC. Its protein is CASSISGRAYNEQFF. Full variable domain (missing parts from reference TRBV19 and TRBJ2-1): DGGITQSPKYLFRKEGQNVTLSCEQNLNHDAMYWYRQDPGQGLRLIYYSQIVNDFQKGDIAEGYSVSREKKESFPLTVTSAQKNPTAFYLCASSISGRAYNEQFFGPGTRLTVL.

The V gene is TRBV5-1, the J gene TRBJ1-5, with 7 nucleotides matching TRBD1. J lost 4 bases, V lost 0 bases, and 4 bases had no gene match. Germline V CDR1 and CDR2: SGHRS, YFSETQ. This CDR3 comprises 15 residues. CDR3 sequence reads: CASSLAPGGNQPQHF. The DNA for the CDR3 is TGCGCCAGCAGCTTGGCCCCAGGGGGTAATCAGCCCCAGCATTTT.

The count of this clone is one. The genes are TRBV29-1 and TRBJ2-3; D ambiguous. CDR3 length: 14 amino acids. CDR1 and CDR2 (germline): SQVTM, ANQGSEA. Trimming took off 4 bases at V and 2 bases at J, with 13 bases between the two ends. The DNA for the CDR3 is TGCAGCGTTGGACTCCCCCTTTCCACAGATACGCAGTATTTT. Its translation: CSVGLPLSTDTQYF.

The chain combines TRBV29-1 with TRBJ2-3, with TRBD2 identical over 9 bases. The germline gives CDR1 SQVTM, CDR2 ANQGSEA. The CDR3 is 13 residues long. Trimming at V came to 4 bases and at J to 4 bases, leaving 3 bases not matched to a gene. The CDR3 loop reads CSVGGRAADTQYF. The CDR3 nucleotides read TGCAGCGTTGGCGGGAGGGCGGCAGATACGCAGTATTTT.

Only a few counts were recorded for this clone. V and J are TRBV6-1 and TRBJ1-3, with 7 bases lining up with TRBD1. CDR1 is MNHNS, CDR2 SASEGT, per germline. With 6 bases clipped from V and 6 bases from J, the junction kept 8 bases outside the gene matches. The CDR3 is made up of 14 amino acids. The CDR3 is CASSPGQRINTIYF. The DNA for the CDR3 is TGTGCCAGCAGCCCGGGACAGAGAATAAACACCATATATTTT.

The chain employs TRBV30 and TRBJ1-2; D gene ambiguous. Trimming pared 1 base from V and 5 bases from J, leaving 5 bases between. CDR3 length: 11 residues. Germline loops: CDR1 GTSNPN, CDR2 SVGIG (reference sequence). The CDR3 nucleotides are TGTGCCTGGAGTGCGGGGTATGGCTACACCTTC. Translated, it gives CAWSAGYGYTF.

On this clone itself: Sequence at one end of the junction differs from germline and may be a read error. This sample includes further DNA sequences coding for the same CDR3. The CDR3 sequence: CASTLAGVETQYF. DNA of the CDR3: TGTGCCAGCACCTTAGCGGGAGTTGAGACCCAGTACTTC. The V call is TRBV7-6, the J call TRBJ2-5; 9 bases map to TRBD2. The length of the CDR3 is 13 residues. Germline lookup yields CDR1 SGHVS and CDR2 FNYEAQ. Complete variable domain (other parts from reference TRBV7-6 and TRBJ2-5): GAGVSQSPRYKVTKRGQDVALRCDPISGHVSLYWYRQALGQGPEFLTYFNYEAQQDKSGLPNDRFSAERPEGSISTLTIQRTEQRDSAMYRCASTLAGVETQYFGPGTRLLVL.

Only a few counts were recorded for this clone. This chain links TRBV9 with TRBJ2-7; 8 bases agree with TRBD2. Germline-derived CDR1 and CDR2 are SGDLS and YYNGEE. V shed 2 bases, J shed 2 bases, and the junction held 6 bases outside the gene matches. The CDR3 totals 15 residues. The CDR3 spells CASSVLGGAAYEQYF. Written as DNA, the CDR3 is TGTGCCAGCAGCGTCCTCGGGGGGGCCGCCTACGAGCAGTACTTC.

As to this clone: An end of the junction differs from the germline gene, which may be a read error. The CDR3 DNA reads TGTACCTGGAGGGGCCAAGCGGTTGGCGAGCAGTACTTC. Amino acids: CTWRGQAVGEQYF. The V call is TRBV30, the J call TRBJ2-7, with D possibly matching TRBD2 (6 bases). CDR3 size: 13 residues. Germline V gives CDR1 GTSNPN, CDR2 SVGIG (reference sequence).